Listed below are T cell receptor beta chains from one sample, sequenced in a study of blood T cells in healthy people across ages. In TCRdb, the 5' RACE reads were re-called with MiXCR into one record per CDR3 protein. Of some 290,000 distinct CDR3 sequences listed, 25% to 30% were seen once; the top ten hold around 29%. Sequencing was performed on blood. These receptor sequences come from a woman aged 70-85 years in good health. Both conserved end residues are part of each CDR3. D genes are given only for firm matches. The size entry is marked missing in some rows and otherwise reads once, few, many or a size class.

V: TRBV2; D: -; J: TRBJ2-1; size: -; CDR3: CASSEARLSYNEQFF; DNA: TGTGCCAGCAGTGAAGCGCGGCTCTCCTACAATGAGCAGTTCTTC
V: TRBV20-1; D: -; J: TRBJ2-5; size: few; CDR3: CSATIGGRVQETQYF; DNA: TGCAGTGCTACCATCGGTGGCAGAGTCCAAGAGACCCAGTACTTC
V: TRBV7-2; D: -; J: TRBJ2-5; size: -; CDR3: CASSFQGSEETQYF; DNA: TGTGCCAGCAGCTTCCAAGGCTCGGAAGAGACCCAGTACTTC
V: TRBV7-2; D: TRBD2; J: TRBJ2-1; size: -; CDR3: CASRGSSGRGLNEQFF; DNA: TGTGCCAGCAGGGGGTCAAGCGGGAGAGGCCTCAATGAGCAGTTCTTC
V: TRBV7-2; D: -; J: TRBJ2-1; size: few; CDR3: CASRLGQNNEQFF; DNA: TGTGCCAGCCGCCTAGGTCAGAACAATGAGCAGTTCTTC
V: TRBV7-6; D: TRBD1; J: TRBJ2-7; size: -; CDR3: CASSGQGREQYF; DNA: TGTGCCAGCAGCGGACAGGGGAGGGAGCAGTACTTC
V: TRBV11-2; D: TRBD1; J: TRBJ2-7; size: -; CDR3: CASSFRTGENEQYF; DNA: TGTGCCAGCAGCTTCAGGACAGGGGAGAACGAGCAGTACTTC
V: TRBV6-1; D: -; J: TRBJ2-3; size: -; CDR3: CASNLGGAADTQYF; DNA: TGTGCCAGCAATCTGGGGGGGGCAGCAGATACGCAGTATTTT
V: TRBV20-1; D: -; J: TRBJ1-4; size: few; CDR3: CSEPGLFF; DNA: TGCAGCGAACCCGGACTGTTTTTT
V: TRBV5-1; D: -; J: TRBJ2-1; size: few; CDR3: CASSLDSATYNEQFF; DNA: TGCGCCAGCAGCTTGGATAGCGCGACCTACAATGAGCAGTTCTTC
V: TRBV29-1; D: TRBD2; J: TRBJ2-1; size: few; CDR3: CSVAGTSGPNEQFF; DNA: TGCAGCGTAGCCGGGACTAGCGGTCCCAATGAGCAGTTCTTC
V: TRBV7-3; D: TRBD1; J: TRBJ2-5; size: few; CDR3: CASSPQGAHRQETQYF; DNA: TGTGCCAGCAGCCCCCAGGGGGCCCACCGACAAGAGACCCAGTACTTC
V: TRBV6-6; D: TRBD2; J: TRBJ2-7; size: -; CDR3: CASSYSAGVLYEQYF; DNA: TGTGCCAGCAGTTACTCGGCGGGAGTCCTCTACGAGCAGTACTTC
V: TRBV28; D: -; J: TRBJ2-7; size: few; CDR3: CASGGPKSYEQYF; DNA: TGTGCCAGCGGTGGTCCTAAATCCTACGAGCAGTACTTC
V: TRBV20-1; D: TRBD2; J: TRBJ2-3; size: -; CDR3: CSASMSGGSSTDTQYF; DNA: TGCAGTGCTAGTATGAGCGGGGGGTCCAGCACAGATACGCAGTATTTT
V: TRBV29-1; D: -; J: TRBJ2-5; size: -; CDR3: CSGSEETQYF; DNA: TGCAGCGGGTCAGAGGAGACCCAGTACTTC
V: TRBV3-1; D: TRBD1; J: TRBJ2-7; size: -; CDR3: CASSRFRGPLYEQYF; DNA: TGTGCCAGCAGCCGCTTCAGGGGGCCTCTTTATGAGCAGTACTTC
V: TRBV5-1; D: -; J: TRBJ2-3; size: -; CDR3: CASSPGRQTDTQYF; DNA: TGCGCCAGCAGCCCAGGAAGGCAGACAGATACGCAGTATTTT
V: TRBV7-9; D: TRBD2; J: TRBJ2-5; size: -; CDR3: CASSILAGEETQYF; DNA: TGTGCCAGCAGCATCCTAGCGGGGGAAGAGACCCAGTACTTC
V: TRBV29-1; D: -; J: TRBJ2-1; size: many; CDR3: CSVRLPPGSPRQYEQFF; DNA: TGCAGCGTTAGGTTGCCCCCGGGCTCACCGCGCCAGTATGAGCAGTTCTTC
V: TRBV29-1; D: -; J: TRBJ2-3; size: many; CDR3: CSVERDPDTQYF; DNA: TGCAGCGTTGAACGGGACCCAGATACGCAGTATTTT
V: TRBV5-8; D: -; J: TRBJ2-5; size: -; CDR3: CASSPGGTGLETQYF; DNA: TGTGCCAGCAGCCCCGGAGGCACAGGGTTGGAGACCCAGTACTTC
V: TRBV28; D: TRBD1; J: TRBJ1-2; size: -; CDR3: CASKPQGARGYGYTF; DNA: TGTGCCAGCAAACCACAGGGGGCGCGAGGCTATGGCTACACCTTC
V: TRBV20-1; D: -; J: TRBJ1-6; size: -; CDR3: CSAREGGSNSPLHF; DNA: TGCAGTGCTAGAGAAGGGGGGAGTAATTCACCCCTCCACTTT
V: TRBV28; D: -; J: TRBJ2-7; size: few; CDR3: CASSYGRLDSYEQYF; DNA: TGTGCCAGCAGTTACGGGCGTCTAGACTCCTACGAGCAGTACTTC
V: TRBV20-1; D: -; J: TRBJ1-3; size: few; CDR3: CSATNLLSGNTIHF; DNA: TGCAGTGCTACGAACTTGCTCTCTGGAAACACCATACATTTT
V: TRBV29-1; D: -; J: TRBJ2-3; size: -; CDR3: CSVGGGVSTDTQYF; DNA: TGCAGCGTTGGAGGTGGGGTATCTACAGATACGCAGTATTTT
V: TRBV6-4; D: TRBD2; J: TRBJ2-1; size: -; CDR3: CASSVEGGSYNEQFF; DNA: TGTGCCAGCAGTGTGGAGGGAGGGAGTTACAATGAGCAGTTCTTC
V: TRBV27; D: TRBD1; J: TRBJ2-5; size: -; CDR3: CASRGQGAREQYF; DNA: TGTGCCAGCAGGGGACAGGGGGCGAGGGAGCAGTACTTC
V: TRBV15; D: -; J: TRBJ2-1; size: few; CDR3: CATSRREPSYNEQFF; DNA: TGTGCCACCAGCAGGCGTGAGCCCTCCTACAATGAGCAGTTCTTC
V: TRBV20-1; D: TRBD1; J: TRBJ2-5; size: -; CDR3: CSTPLGTGVDETQYF; DNA: TGCAGTACTCCCCTCGGGACAGGGGTAGATGAGACCCAGTACTTC
V: TRBV15; D: TRBD1; J: TRBJ2-5; size: -; CDR3: CATRQPSTTTGRPQETQYF; DNA: TGTGCCACCAGACAACCAAGTACCACGACAGGGCGTCCCCAAGAGACCCAGTACTTC
V: TRBV12-3/TRBV12-4; D: -; J: TRBJ1-6; size: -; CDR3: CASRRDRRNSPLHF; DNA: TGTGCCAGCAGAAGGGACCGGCGGAATTCACCCCTCCACTTT
V: TRBV6-2/TRBV6-3; D: -; J: TRBJ2-7; size: -; CDR3: CASSYSNGREQYF; DNA: TGTGCCAGCAGTTACTCGAACGGGCGCGAGCAGTACTTC
V: TRBV7-9; D: TRBD2; J: TRBJ2-7; size: once; CDR3: CASSSLGGSSYEQYF; DNA: TGTGCCAGCAGCTCCCTGGGCGGGAGTTCCTACGAGCAGTACTTC
V: TRBV18; D: -; J: TRBJ2-7; size: -; CDR3: CASGAQGGAYEQYF; DNA: TGTGCCAGCGGGGCACAGGGAGGCGCATACGAGCAGTACTTC
V: TRBV3-1; D: -; J: TRBJ1-4; size: few; CDR3: CASSQGGTGEKLFF; DNA: TGTGCCAGCAGCCAGGGGGGGACGGGTGAAAAACTGTTTTTT
V: TRBV24-1; D: -; J: TRBJ1-5; size: -; CDR3: CATSGTDEQPQHF; DNA: TGTGCCACCAGCGGGACGGATGAGCAGCCCCAGCATTTT
V: TRBV6-6; D: -; J: TRBJ2-1; size: -; CDR3: CASTQVGTQQFF; DNA: TGTGCCAGCACCCAGGTCGGAACCCAGCAGTTCTTC
V: TRBV28; D: -; J: TRBJ1-3; size: -; CDR3: CASGWDSRSGNTIYF; DNA: TGTGCCAGCGGTTGGGACTCCCGCTCTGGAAACACCATATATTTT
V: TRBV5-5; D: TRBD2; J: TRBJ2-1; size: -; CDR3: CASKTSGASYNEQFF; DNA: TGTGCCAGCAAGACTAGCGGGGCCTCCTACAATGAGCAGTTCTTC
V: TRBV19; D: -; J: TRBJ2-1; size: -; CDR3: CASSLDSAPYNEQFF; DNA: TGTGCCAGTAGCCTGGATTCAGCTCCCTACAATGAGCAGTTCTTC
V: TRBV3-1; D: TRBD1; J: TRBJ2-1; size: -; CDR3: CASSQDPYRGPLGEQFF; DNA: TGTGCCAGCAGCCAAGACCCCTACAGGGGCCCCCTGGGGGAGCAGTTCTTC
V: TRBV28; D: -; J: TRBJ2-3; size: few; CDR3: CASSPSWSGPRHTQYF; DNA: TGTGCCAGCAGTCCCAGTTGGTCGGGACCACGCCATACGCAGTATTTT
V: TRBV20-1; D: -; J: TRBJ2-1; size: -; CDR3: CSASCNNEQFF; DNA: TGCAGCGCTTCTTGTAACAATGAGCAGTTCTTC
V: TRBV12-3/TRBV12-4; D: -; J: TRBJ1-5; size: -; CDR3: CASRRGWNQPQHF; DNA: TGTGCCAGCAGGAGGGGATGGAATCAGCCCCAGCATTTT
V: TRBV5-1; D: -; J: TRBJ1-5; size: -; CDR3: CAGAQGTDQPQHF; DNA: TGCGCCGGCGCACAAGGTACCGATCAGCCCCAGCATTTT
V: TRBV3-1; D: TRBD2; J: TRBJ2-3; size: -; CDR3: CASSQREVRAF; DNA: TGTGCCAGCAGCCAGCGGGAGGTCCGGGCCTTT
V: TRBV2; D: -; J: TRBJ2-3; size: -; CDR3: CASSGGGTQYF; DNA: TGTGCCAGCAGTGGTGGGGGAACGCAGTATTTT
V: TRBV20-1; D: -; J: TRBJ2-3; size: -; CDR3: CSARGGDPSTDTQYF; DNA: TGCAGTGCTAGAGGGGGGGACCCTAGCACAGATACGCAGTATTTT
V: TRBV4-1; D: -; J: TRBJ2-5; size: few; CDR3: CASSRDDSLGKETQYF; DNA: TGCGCCAGCAGCCGCGACGACAGCCTCGGGAAAGAGACCCAGTACTTC
V: TRBV5-5; D: TRBD2; J: TRBJ2-1; size: -; CDR3: CASSSDGTSGSINEQFF; DNA: TGTGCCAGCAGCTCGGACGGGACTAGCGGGAGTATCAATGAGCAGTTCTTC
V: TRBV5-1; D: -; J: TRBJ2-7; size: -; CDR3: CASSLTVLSSYEQYF; DNA: TGCGCCAGCAGCTTGACGGTCTTAAGCTCCTACGAGCAGTACTTC